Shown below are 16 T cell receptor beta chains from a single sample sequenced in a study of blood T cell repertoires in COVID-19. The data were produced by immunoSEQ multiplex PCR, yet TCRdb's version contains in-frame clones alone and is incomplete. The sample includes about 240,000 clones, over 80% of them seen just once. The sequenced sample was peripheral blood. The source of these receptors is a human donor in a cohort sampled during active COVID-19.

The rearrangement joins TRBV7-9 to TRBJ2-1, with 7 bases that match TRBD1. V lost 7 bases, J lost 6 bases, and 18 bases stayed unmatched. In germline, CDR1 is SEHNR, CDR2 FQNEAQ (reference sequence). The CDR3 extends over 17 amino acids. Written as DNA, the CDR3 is TGTGCCAGCACCAGACAGGGTCCCGGACAATGGGTCAATGAGCAGTTCTTC. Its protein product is CASTRQGPGQWVNEQFF.

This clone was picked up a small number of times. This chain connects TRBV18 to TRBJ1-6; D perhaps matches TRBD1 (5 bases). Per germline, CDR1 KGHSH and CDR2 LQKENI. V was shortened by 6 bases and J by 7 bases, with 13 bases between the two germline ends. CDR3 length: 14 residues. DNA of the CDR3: TGTGCCAGCTCCACCGGCGGGGGAAATTCACCCCTCCACTTT. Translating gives CASSTGGGNSPLHF.

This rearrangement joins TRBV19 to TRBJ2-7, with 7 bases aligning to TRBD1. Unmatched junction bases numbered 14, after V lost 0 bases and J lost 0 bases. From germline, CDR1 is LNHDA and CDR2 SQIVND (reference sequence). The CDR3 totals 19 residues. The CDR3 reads CASSIEKGTGTAVSYEQYF. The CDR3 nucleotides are TGTGCCAGTAGTATAGAGAAGGGAACCGGGACAGCGGTCTCCTACGAGCAGTACTTC.

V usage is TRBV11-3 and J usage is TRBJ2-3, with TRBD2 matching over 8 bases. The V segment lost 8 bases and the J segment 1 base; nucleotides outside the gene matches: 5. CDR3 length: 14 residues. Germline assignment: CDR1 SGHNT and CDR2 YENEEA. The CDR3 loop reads CASAAGGGTDTQYF. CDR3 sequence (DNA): TGTGCCAGCGCGGCGGGGGGAGGCACAGATACGCAGTATTTT. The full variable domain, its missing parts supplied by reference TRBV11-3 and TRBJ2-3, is EAGVVQSPRYKIIEKKQPVAFWCNPISGHNTLYWYLQNLGQGPELLIRYENEEAVDDSQLPKDRFSAERLKGVDSTLKIQPAELGDSAVYLCASAAGGGTDTQYFGPGTRLTVL.

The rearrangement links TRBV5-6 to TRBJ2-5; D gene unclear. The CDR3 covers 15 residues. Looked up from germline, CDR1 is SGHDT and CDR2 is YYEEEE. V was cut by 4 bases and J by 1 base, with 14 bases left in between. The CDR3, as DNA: TGTGCCAGCAGCCCATCTTTTAGCCTCCAAGAGACCCAGTACTTC. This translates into CASSPSFSLQETQYF.

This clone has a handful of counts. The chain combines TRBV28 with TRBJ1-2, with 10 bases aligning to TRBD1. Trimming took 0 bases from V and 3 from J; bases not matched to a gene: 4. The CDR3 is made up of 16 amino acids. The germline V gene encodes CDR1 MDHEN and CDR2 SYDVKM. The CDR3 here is CASSLWGQGRDYGYTF. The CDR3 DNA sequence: TGTGCCAGCAGTTTATGGGGACAGGGGAGGGACTATGGCTACACCTTC.

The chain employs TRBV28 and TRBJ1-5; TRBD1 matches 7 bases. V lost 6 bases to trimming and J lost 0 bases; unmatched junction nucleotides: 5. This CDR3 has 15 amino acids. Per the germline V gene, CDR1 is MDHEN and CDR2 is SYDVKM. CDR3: CASRYTGVSNQPQHF. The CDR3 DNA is TGTGCCAGCAGGTATACAGGGGTTAGCAATCAGCCCCAGCATTTT.

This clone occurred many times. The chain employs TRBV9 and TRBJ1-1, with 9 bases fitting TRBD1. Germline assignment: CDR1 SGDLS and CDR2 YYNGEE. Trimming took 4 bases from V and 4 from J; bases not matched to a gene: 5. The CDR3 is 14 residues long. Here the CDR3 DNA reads TGTGCCAGCAGCACAACGACAGGGGGCACTGAAGCTTTCTTT. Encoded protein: CASSTTTGGTEAFF.

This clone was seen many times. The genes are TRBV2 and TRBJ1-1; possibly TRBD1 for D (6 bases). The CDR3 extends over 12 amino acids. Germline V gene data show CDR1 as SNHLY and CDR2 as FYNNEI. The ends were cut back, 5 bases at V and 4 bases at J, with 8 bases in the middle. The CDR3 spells CASSTGFTEAFF. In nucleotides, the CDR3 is TGTGCCAGCAGTACAGGGTTCACTGAAGCTTTCTTT.

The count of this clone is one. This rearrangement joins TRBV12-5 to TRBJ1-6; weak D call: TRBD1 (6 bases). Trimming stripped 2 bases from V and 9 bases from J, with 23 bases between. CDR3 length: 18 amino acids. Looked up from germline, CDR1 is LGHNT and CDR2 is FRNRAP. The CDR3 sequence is CASGLPTLGGAGSSPLHF. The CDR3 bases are TGTGCTAGTGGTTTGCCCACATTGGGGGGGGCAGGTAGTTCACCCCTCCACTTT.

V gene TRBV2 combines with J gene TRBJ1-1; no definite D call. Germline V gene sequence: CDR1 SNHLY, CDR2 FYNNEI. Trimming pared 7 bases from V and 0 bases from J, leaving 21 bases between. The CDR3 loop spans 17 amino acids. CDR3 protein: CASIRSVMSLMNTEAFF. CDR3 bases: TGTGCCAGCATCAGGTCGGTTATGTCCCTTATGAACACTGAAGCTTTCTTT.

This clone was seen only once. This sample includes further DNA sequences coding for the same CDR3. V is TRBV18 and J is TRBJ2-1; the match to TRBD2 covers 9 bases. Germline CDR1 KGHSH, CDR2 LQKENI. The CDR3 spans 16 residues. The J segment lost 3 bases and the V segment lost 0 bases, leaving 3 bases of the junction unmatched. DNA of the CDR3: TGTGCCAGCTCACCACCGGCGGGAGGGGACTACAATGAGCAGTTCTTC. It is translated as CASSPPAGGDYNEQFF.

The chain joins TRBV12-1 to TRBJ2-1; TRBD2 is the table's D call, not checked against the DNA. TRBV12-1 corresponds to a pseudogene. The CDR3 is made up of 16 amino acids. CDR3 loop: CASSPQAAGSCNEQFF. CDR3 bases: TGTGCCAGCAGCCCCCAGGCAGCGGGATCTTGTAATGAGCAGTTCTTC.

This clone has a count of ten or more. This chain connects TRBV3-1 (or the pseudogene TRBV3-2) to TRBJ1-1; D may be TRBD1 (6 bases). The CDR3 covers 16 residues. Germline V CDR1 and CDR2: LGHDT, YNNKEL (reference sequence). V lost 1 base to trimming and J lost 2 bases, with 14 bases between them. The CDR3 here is CASSQGGGRDNTEAFF. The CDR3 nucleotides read TGTGCCAGCAGCCAAGGAGGGGGAAGGGATAACACTGAAGCTTTCTTT.

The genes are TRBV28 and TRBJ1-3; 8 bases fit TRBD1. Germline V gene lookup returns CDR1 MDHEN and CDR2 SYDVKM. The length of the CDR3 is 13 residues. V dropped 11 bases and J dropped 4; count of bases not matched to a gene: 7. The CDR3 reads CAATGEFGNTIYF. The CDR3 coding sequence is TGTGCCGCGACAGGGGAGTTCGGAAACACCATATATTTT.

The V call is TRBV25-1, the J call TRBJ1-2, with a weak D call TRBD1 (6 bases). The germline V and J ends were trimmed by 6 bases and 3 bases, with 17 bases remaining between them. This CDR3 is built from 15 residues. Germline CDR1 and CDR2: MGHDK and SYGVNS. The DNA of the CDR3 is TGTGCCAGCAGCAGGGGCCGTCCCCCTGACTATGGCTACACCTTC. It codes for CASSRGRPPDYGYTF.